The 3 T cell receptor beta chains given below trace back to one sample, sequenced in a study of T cells in Graves' hyperthyroidism and ophthalmopathy. RNA transcripts yielded amplified TCR beta CDR3 regions. RT-PCR in the first round (using the HTBI primer set) targeted the TCR CDR3. TCRdb itself ran the multiplex PCR reads through MiXCR, one entry per CDR3 protein. The table shows 500,000 to 550,000 distinct CDR3 sequences, with roughly 20% occurring only once. Sequencing input: blood. These receptors came from a man younger than 30 with Graves' hyperthyroidism.

The rearrangement links TRBV11-1 to TRBJ2-7; either TRBD1 or TRBD2 may supply D (5 bases each). The germline V gene has CDR1 SGHAT and CDR2 FQDESV (reference sequence). The V gene lost 8 bases and the J gene lost 2 bases, with 22 bases spanning the gap. CDR3 length: 16 amino acids. In DNA, the CDR3 is TGTGCCAGCTCTTACTTAGGTATGAGGGGAACCTACGAGCAGTACTTC. It yields the protein CASSYLGMRGTYEQYF. Full variable domain (remainder filled in from reference TRBV11-1 and TRBJ2-7): EAEVAQSPRYKITEKSQAVAFWCDPISGHATLYWYRQILGQGPELLVQFQDESVVDDSQLPKDRFSAERLKGVDSTLKIQPAELGDSAMYLCASSYLGMRGTYEQYFGPGTRLTVT.

This clonotype was recorded many times. The rearrangement joins TRBV12-3 or TRBV12-4 to TRBJ1-2; D gene ambiguous. V was shortened by 5 bases and J by 5 bases, with 12 bases between the two germline ends. The CDR3 extends over 13 amino acids. Here the CDR3 DNA reads TGTGCCAGCAGTCGACCCCGGCGTTATGGCTACACCTTC. Protein product: CASSRPRRYGYTF.

On this clonotype: A much larger clone lies a single base off, so this may be a read error. The chain couples TRBV20-1 to TRBJ2-5; TRBD2 matches 11 bases. Trimming cost V 6 bases and J 5 bases; bases outside gene matches: 11. There are 15 residues in the CDR3. Looked up from germline, CDR1 is DFQATT and CDR2 is SNEGSKA (reference sequence). The CDR3 reads CSAMVAGGLGETQYF. The CDR3 DNA reads TGCAGTGCCATGGTAGCGGGGGGGCTTGGTGAGACCCAGTACTTC.